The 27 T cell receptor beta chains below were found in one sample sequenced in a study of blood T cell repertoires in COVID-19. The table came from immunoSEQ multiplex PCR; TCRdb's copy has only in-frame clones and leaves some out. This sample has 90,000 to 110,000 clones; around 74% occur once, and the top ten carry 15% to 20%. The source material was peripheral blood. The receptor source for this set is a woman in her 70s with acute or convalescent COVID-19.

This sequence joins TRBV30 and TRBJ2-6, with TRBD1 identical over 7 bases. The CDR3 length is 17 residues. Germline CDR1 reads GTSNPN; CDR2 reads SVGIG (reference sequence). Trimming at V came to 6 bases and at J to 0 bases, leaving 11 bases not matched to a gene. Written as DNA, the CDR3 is TGTGCCTGCCACGACAGGGCAATCAACTCTGGGGCCAACGTCCTGACTTTC. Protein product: CACHDRAINSGANVLTF.

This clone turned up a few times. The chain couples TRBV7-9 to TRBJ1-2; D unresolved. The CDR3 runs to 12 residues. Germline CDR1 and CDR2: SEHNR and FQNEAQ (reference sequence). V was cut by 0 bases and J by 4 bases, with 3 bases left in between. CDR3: CASSLAGYGYTF. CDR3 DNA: TGTGCCAGCAGCTTAGCCGGCTATGGCTACACCTTC.

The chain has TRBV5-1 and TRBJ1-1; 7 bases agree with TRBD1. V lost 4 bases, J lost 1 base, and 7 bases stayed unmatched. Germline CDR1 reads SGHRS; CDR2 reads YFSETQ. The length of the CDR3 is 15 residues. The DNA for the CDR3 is TGCGCCAGCAGCCCGCAGGGACAGCCGAACACTGAAGCTTTCTTT. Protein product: CASSPQGQPNTEAFF.

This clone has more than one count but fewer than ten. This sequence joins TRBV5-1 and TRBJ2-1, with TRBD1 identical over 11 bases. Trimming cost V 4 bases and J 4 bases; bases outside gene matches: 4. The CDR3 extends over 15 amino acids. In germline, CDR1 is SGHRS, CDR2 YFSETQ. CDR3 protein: CASSTGTGGYNEQFF. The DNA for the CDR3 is TGCGCCAGCAGCACCGGGACAGGGGGTTACAATGAGCAGTTCTTC.

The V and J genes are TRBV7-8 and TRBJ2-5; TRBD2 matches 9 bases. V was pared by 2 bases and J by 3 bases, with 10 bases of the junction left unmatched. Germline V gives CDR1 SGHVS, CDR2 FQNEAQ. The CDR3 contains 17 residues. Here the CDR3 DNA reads TGTGCCAGCAGCTTATCAATCTTGACTAGCGGAGAAGAGACCCAGTACTTC. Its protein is CASSLSILTSGEETQYF.

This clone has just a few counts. CDR3 coding DNA: TGTGCCAGCACCGATAACGTAAGCGGGGGGACGGAAAACATTCAGTACTTC. It specifies CASTDNVSGGTENIQYF. The chain recombines TRBV9 with TRBJ2-4; TRBD2 agrees at 9 bases. The CDR3 totals 17 residues. The J segment lost 5 bases and the V segment lost 6 bases, leaving 15 bases of the junction unmatched. CDR1 is SGDLS and CDR2 is YYNGEE in the germline V gene.

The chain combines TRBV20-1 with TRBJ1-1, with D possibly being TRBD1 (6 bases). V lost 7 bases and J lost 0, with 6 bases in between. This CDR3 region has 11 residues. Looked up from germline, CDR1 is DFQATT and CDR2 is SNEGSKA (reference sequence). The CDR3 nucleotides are TGCAGTGGACAGGTGAACACTGAAGCTTTCTTT. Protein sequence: CSGQVNTEAFF.

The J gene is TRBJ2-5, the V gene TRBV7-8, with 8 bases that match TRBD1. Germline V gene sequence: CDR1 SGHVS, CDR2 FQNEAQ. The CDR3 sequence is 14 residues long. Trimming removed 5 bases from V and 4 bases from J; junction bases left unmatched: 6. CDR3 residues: CASSDHQGAETQYF. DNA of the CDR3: TGTGCCAGCAGCGACCATCAGGGGGCAGAGACCCAGTACTTC.

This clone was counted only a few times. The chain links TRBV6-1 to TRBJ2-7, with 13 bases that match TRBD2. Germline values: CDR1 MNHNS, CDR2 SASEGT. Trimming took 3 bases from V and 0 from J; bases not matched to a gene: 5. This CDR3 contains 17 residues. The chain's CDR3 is CASSDGTSGDSSYEQYF. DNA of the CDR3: TGTGCCAGCAGTGACGGGACTAGCGGGGACAGCTCCTACGAGCAGTACTTC.

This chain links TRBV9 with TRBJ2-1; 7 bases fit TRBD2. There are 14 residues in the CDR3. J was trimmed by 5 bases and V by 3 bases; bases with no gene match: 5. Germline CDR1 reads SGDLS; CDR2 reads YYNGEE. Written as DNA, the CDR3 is TGTGCCAGCAGCGGCCCCGGGGGGAACAATGAGCAGTTCTTC. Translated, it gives CASSGPGGNNEQFF.

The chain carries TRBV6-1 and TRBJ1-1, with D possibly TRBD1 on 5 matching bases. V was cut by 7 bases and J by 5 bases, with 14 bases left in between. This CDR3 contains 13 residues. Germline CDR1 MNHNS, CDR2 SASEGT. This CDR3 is CASIPGGGTEAFF. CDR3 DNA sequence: TGTGCCAGCATCCCGGGGGGAGGTACTGAAGCTTTCTTT.

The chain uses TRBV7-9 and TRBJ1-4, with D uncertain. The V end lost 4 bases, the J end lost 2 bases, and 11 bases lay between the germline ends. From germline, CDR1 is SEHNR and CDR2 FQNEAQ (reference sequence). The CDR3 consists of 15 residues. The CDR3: CASSYSLGTNEKLFF. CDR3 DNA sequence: TGTGCCAGCAGCTATTCCTTGGGCACTAATGAAAAACTGTTTTTT.

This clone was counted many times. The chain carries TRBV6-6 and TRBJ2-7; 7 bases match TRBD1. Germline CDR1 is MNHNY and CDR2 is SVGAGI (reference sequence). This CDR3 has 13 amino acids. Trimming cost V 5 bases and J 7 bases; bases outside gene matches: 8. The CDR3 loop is CASSAQTGREQYF. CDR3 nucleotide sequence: TGTGCCAGCAGTGCACAGACAGGGCGGGAGCAGTACTTC.

The CDR3 region has the DNA TGTGCCAGCAGTTACTCAGCAGGACTAAACACCGGGGAGCTGTTTTTT. Translated: CASSYSAGLNTGELFF. V usage is TRBV6-5 and J usage is TRBJ2-2, with a tentative D call TRBD2 (6 bases). The germline V and J ends were trimmed by 0 bases and 2 bases, with 10 bases remaining between them. Germline V gene sequence: CDR1 MNHEY, CDR2 SVGAGI. The CDR3 is made up of 16 amino acids.

The CDR3 here is CATVAGTGGNQPQHF. As DNA, the CDR3 is TGTGCCACCGTTGCCGGGACAGGGGGCAATCAGCCCCAGCATTTT. J is TRBJ1-5 and V is TRBV15, with 10 bases aligning to TRBD1. The germline V gene has CDR1 LNHNV and CDR2 YYDKDF (reference sequence). V lost 8 bases, J lost 2 bases, and 6 bases stayed unmatched. The CDR3 length is 15 residues.

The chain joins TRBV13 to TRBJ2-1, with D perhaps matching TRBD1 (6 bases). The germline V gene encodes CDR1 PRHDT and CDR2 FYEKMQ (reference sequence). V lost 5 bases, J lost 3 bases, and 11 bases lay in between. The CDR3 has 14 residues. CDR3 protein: CASSVRTDYNEQFF. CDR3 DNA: TGTGCCAGCAGCGTTAGGACAGACTACAATGAGCAGTTCTTC.

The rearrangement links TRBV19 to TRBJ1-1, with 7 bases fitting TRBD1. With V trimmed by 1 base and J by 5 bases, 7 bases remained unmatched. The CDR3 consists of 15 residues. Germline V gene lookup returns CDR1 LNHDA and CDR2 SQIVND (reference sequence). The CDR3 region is CASSIGPQGTTEAFF. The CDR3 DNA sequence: TGTGCCAGTAGTATAGGACCACAGGGGACAACTGAAGCTTTCTTT.

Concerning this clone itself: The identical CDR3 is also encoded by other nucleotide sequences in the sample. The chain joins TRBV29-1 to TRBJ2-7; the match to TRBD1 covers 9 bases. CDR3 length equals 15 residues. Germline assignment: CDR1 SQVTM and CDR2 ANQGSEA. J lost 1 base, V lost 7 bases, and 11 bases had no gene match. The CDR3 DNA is TGCAGCGCCGCCGGACAGGGGAAAAATTCCTACGAGCAGTACTTC. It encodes CSAAGQGKNSYEQYF.

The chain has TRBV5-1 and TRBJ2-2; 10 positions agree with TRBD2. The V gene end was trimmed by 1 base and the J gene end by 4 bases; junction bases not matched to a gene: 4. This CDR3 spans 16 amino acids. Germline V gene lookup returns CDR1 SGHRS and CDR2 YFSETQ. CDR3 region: CASSLLSSGGTGELFF. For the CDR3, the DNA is TGCGCCAGCAGCTTGCTCTCTAGCGGGGGCACCGGGGAGCTGTTTTTT.

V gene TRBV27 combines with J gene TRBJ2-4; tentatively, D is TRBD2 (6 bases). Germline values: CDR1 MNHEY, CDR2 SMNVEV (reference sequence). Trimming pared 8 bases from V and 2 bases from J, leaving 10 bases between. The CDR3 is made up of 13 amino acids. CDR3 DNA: TGTGCCAGCTCAGGGAGGACCAAAAACATTCAGTACTTC. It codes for CASSGRTKNIQYF.

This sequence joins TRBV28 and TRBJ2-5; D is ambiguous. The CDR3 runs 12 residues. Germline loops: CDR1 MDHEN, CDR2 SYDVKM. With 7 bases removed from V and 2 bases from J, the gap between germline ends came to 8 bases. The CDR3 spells CASNGRQETQYF. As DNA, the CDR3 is TGTGCCAGCAATGGCCGACAAGAGACCCAGTACTTC.

The CDR3 DNA sequence: TGTGCCAGCAGCGGGGGGGGAGGTTCACCCCTCCACTTT. Its protein is CASSGGGGSPLHF. This sequence joins TRBV9 and TRBJ1-6, with a possible D match to TRBD1 (5 bases). The CDR3 runs to 13 residues. CDR1 SGDLS and CDR2 YYNGEE come from the germline V gene. V lost 3 bases and J lost 9, with 10 bases in between.

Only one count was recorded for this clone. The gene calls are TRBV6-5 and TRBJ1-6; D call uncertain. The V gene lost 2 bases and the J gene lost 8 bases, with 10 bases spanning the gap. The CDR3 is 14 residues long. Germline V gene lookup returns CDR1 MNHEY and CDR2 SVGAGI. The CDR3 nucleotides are TGTGCCAGCAGTTACCCCGGGAGAGATTCACCCCTCCACTTT. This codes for CASSYPGRDSPLHF.

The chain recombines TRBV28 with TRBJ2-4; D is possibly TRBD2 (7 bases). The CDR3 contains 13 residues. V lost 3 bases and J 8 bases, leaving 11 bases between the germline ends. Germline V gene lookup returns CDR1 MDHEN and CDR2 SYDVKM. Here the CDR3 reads CASSFGGLDIQYF. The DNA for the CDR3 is TGTGCCAGCAGTTTCGGGGGGCTAGACATTCAGTACTTC. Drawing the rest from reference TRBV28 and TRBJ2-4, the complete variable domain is DVKVTQSSRYLVKRTGEKVFLECVQDMDHENMFWYRQDPGLGLRLIYFSYDVKMKEKGDIPEGYSVSREKKERFSLILESASTNQTSMYLCASSFGGLDIQYFGAGTRLSVL.

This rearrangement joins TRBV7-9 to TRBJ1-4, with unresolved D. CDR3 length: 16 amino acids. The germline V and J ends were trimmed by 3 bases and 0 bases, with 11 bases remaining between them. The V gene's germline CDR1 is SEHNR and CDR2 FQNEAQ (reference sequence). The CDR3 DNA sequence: TGTGCCAGCAGCTTGTCTCACTCAACAACTAATGAAAAACTGTTTTTT. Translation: CASSLSHSTTNEKLFF.

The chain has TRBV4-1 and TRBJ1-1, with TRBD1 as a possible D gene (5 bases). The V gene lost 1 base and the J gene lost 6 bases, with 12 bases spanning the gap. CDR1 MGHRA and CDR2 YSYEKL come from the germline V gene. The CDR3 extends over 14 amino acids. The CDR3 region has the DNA TGCGCCAGCAGCCAAGTGGGGGGATCGGCTGAAGCTTTCTTT. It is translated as CASSQVGGSAEAFF.

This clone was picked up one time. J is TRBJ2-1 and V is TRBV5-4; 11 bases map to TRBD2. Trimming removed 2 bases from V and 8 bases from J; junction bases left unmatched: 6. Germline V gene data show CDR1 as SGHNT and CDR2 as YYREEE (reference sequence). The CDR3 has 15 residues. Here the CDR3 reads CASSFLSGGADEQFF. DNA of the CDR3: TGTGCCAGCAGCTTCCTTAGCGGGGGGGCGGATGAGCAGTTCTTC.